This T cell receptor (beta chain) was captured in a study of T-cell memory formation after mild COVID-19. Regarding the study as a whole: Researchers report contracting CD4+ clones mostly in CM and EM, with CD8+ clones in EMRA. Among clones contracting day 15 to 85, CD4/CD8 was balanced, whereas later expanders leaned CD4+. In pre-infection memory, a portion of responding clones appeared, which suggested that cross-reactive memory joined.

The length of the CDR3 is 13 residues. The V gene's germline CDR1 is SGHRS and CDR2 YFSETQ. Trimming took off 3 bases at V and 2 bases at J, with 7 bases between the two ends. 5'RACE, which relied on constant-segment primers, yielded TCR alpha and TCR beta cDNA libraries carrying sample barcodes and UMIs. Using its own MiXCR run on the 5' RACE reads, TCRdb lists one record per CDR3 protein. Of 240,000 or so distinct CDR3 sequences in the sample, approximately 10% were seen once. This clonotype appeared many times. The antigen remains undetermined. This receptor was identified in a man aged 18 to 29 who had mild COVID-19 (a few samples of this study predate the infection). Cell type and time point are not known. The J gene is TRBJ2-3, the V gene TRBV5-1, with D unresolved. The sequencing input was PBMCs or a T cell subset sorted from them (not recorded which). The CDR3 loop reads CASSSTFTDTQYF. The CDR3 DNA is TGCGCCAGCAGCTCGACCTTCACAGATACGCAGTATTTT. The complete variable domain, with remaining parts taken from reference TRBV5-1 and TRBJ2-3, reads KAGVTQTPRYLIKTRGQQVTLSCSPISGHRSVSWYQQTPGQGLQFLFEYFSETQRNKGNFPGRFSGRQFSNSRSEMNVSTLELGDSALYLCASSSTFTDTQYFGPGTRLTVL.